The rows below give T cell receptor beta chains drawn from one sample of a study of blood T cell repertoires in COVID-19. Assay: immunoSEQ multiplex PCR; the TCRdb copy retains only in-frame clones and omits some. This sample has over 150,000 clones, with 70% to 90% found just once. What was sequenced was peripheral blood. Receptor source: a man aged 55-75 years with COVID-19, enrolled during active disease. The CDR3 runs from the conserved cysteine through the conserved F or W. The D gene is left open where the match is weak. Where a row states a size, it is once, few, many or the class of an expanded clone; other rows omit it.

CDR3 DNA: TGTGCCTCAAGAGGCGGGGGCACTGAAGCTTTCTTT
CDR3 protein: CASRGGGTEAFF
J gene: TRBJ1-1
clone size: -
D gene: -
V gene: TRBV6-5

CDR3 DNA: TGTGCCAGCAGTTTTGTTGGGACAGGGGTCTGGGAGCAGTACTTC
CDR3 protein: CASSFVGTGVWEQYF
J gene: TRBJ2-7
clone size: -
D gene: TRBD1
V gene: TRBV28

CDR3 DNA: TGTGCCAGCTTAAGTTATGGAAAGGAGAATGAGCAGTTCTTC
CDR3 protein: CASLSYGKENEQFF
J gene: TRBJ2-1
clone size: -
D gene: -
V gene: TRBV28

CDR3 DNA: TGTGCCAGCAGCTCAGGTGAAGCTTTCTTT
CDR3 protein: CASSSGEAFF
J gene: TRBJ1-1
clone size: -
D gene: -
V gene: TRBV12-3/TRBV12-4

CDR3 DNA: TGCAGCGAAGGGGGTCATGGGAACACCGGGGAGCTGTTTTTT
CDR3 protein: CSEGGHGNTGELFF
J gene: TRBJ2-2
clone size: few
D gene: -
V gene: TRBV29-1

CDR3 DNA: TGTGCCAGCTCACCCCAGGGACTAGCGGCGGGGACAGATACGCAGTATTTT
CDR3 protein: CASSPQGLAAGTDTQYF
J gene: TRBJ2-3
clone size: -
D gene: TRBD2
V gene: TRBV18

CDR3 DNA: TGTGCCAGCAGCTTTTTCACGGATAATTCACCCCTCCACTTT
CDR3 protein: CASSFFTDNSPLHF
J gene: TRBJ1-6
clone size: -
D gene: -
V gene: TRBV7-9

CDR3 DNA: TGTGCCAGCAGTGTTCACATGACCAAAAACATTCAGTACTTC
CDR3 protein: CASSVHMTKNIQYF
J gene: TRBJ2-4
clone size: -
D gene: -
V gene: TRBV28

CDR3 DNA: TGTGCCAGCAGCCAGGGACTTTCCTACAATGAGCAGTTCTTC
CDR3 protein: CASSQGLSYNEQFF
J gene: TRBJ2-1
clone size: -
D gene: -
V gene: TRBV6-5

CDR3 DNA: TGTGCCAGCTCACCACCGACTAGGACCGGGGAGCTGTTTTTT
CDR3 protein: CASSPPTRTGELFF
J gene: TRBJ2-2
clone size: -
D gene: -
V gene: TRBV18

CDR3 DNA: TGCGCCAGCAGCCAACTCCACCCGACAGCTAGCACAGATACGCAGTATTTT
CDR3 protein: CASSQLHPTASTDTQYF
J gene: TRBJ2-3
clone size: -
D gene: -
V gene: TRBV4-3

CDR3 DNA: TGCGCCAGCAGCTTGGCTGCCACTTCGTTAGGAAACACCATATATTTT
CDR3 protein: CASSLAATSLGNTIYF
J gene: TRBJ1-3
clone size: -
D gene: -
V gene: TRBV5-1

CDR3 DNA: TGTGCCAGCTCACCACCGACAGGGAACAATGAGCAGTTCTTC
CDR3 protein: CASSPPTGNNEQFF
J gene: TRBJ2-1
clone size: -
D gene: TRBD1
V gene: TRBV18

CDR3 DNA: TGTGCCAGCAGTTTAGACCGTAGTGGCTACACCTTC
CDR3 protein: CASSLDRSGYTF
J gene: TRBJ1-2
clone size: -
D gene: -
V gene: TRBV11-3

CDR3 DNA: TGTGCCAGCAGCTTAACAGGGGGCAAAGGCTACACCTTC
CDR3 protein: CASSLTGGKGYTF
J gene: TRBJ1-2
clone size: few
D gene: TRBD1
V gene: TRBV5-5

CDR3 DNA: TGTGCCAGCAGTACAGGGGGCGACGCGGGAAACACCATATATTTT
CDR3 protein: CASSTGGDAGNTIYF
J gene: TRBJ1-3
clone size: -
D gene: TRBD1
V gene: TRBV28

CDR3 DNA: TGTGCCAGCAGTCTACGATCAGGTCTTTTTAGCGCCTATAATTCACCCCTCCACTTT
CDR3 protein: CASSLRSGLFSAYNSPLHF
J gene: TRBJ1-6
clone size: -
D gene: -
V gene: TRBV27

CDR3 DNA: TGTGCCAGCAGCTTAGAGACAGGGGTGGGTGAAAAACTGTTTTTT
CDR3 protein: CASSLETGVGEKLFF
J gene: TRBJ1-4
clone size: -
D gene: TRBD1
V gene: TRBV7-9

CDR3 DNA: TGCAGCGTTTTGGGCAGCATTAATGAAAAACTGTTTTTT
CDR3 protein: CSVLGSINEKLFF
J gene: TRBJ1-4
clone size: -
D gene: -
V gene: TRBV29-1

CDR3 DNA: TGTGCCAGTAGTATGTCCCGGGACAGTTTTGGCACTGAAGCTTTCTTT
CDR3 protein: CASSMSRDSFGTEAFF
J gene: TRBJ1-1
clone size: few
D gene: TRBD1
V gene: TRBV19

CDR3 DNA: TGTGCCAGCAGCTCCCAAACGACAGGGTACACTGAAGCTTTCTTT
CDR3 protein: CASSSQTTGYTEAFF
J gene: TRBJ1-1
clone size: once
D gene: TRBD1
V gene: TRBV7-8

CDR3 DNA: TGCGCCAGCAGCACGGGACAGGGATCGGAGCCCCAGCATTTT
CDR3 protein: CASSTGQGSEPQHF
J gene: TRBJ1-5
clone size: -
D gene: TRBD1
V gene: TRBV5-1

CDR3 DNA: TGTGCCAGTAGGACGGTTGGGAGAGACACTGAAGCTTTCTTT
CDR3 protein: CASRTVGRDTEAFF
J gene: TRBJ1-1
clone size: -
D gene: -
V gene: TRBV19

CDR3 DNA: TGTGCCAGTAGTATAGCGAGAATACCCCCCAATGAGCAGTTCTTC
CDR3 protein: CASSIARIPPNEQFF
J gene: TRBJ2-1
clone size: -
D gene: -
V gene: TRBV19

CDR3 DNA: TGCGCCAGCAGCCAAGGGTGGGGGCTACGAACGGGAGAGACCCAGTACTTC
CDR3 protein: CASSQGWGLRTGETQYF
J gene: TRBJ2-5
clone size: -
D gene: -
V gene: TRBV4-3

CDR3 DNA: TGTGCCAGCAGCCTGTTAAAGAGTGCGGTTCCCCCCTTT
CDR3 protein: CASSLLKSAVPPF
J gene: TRBJ1-5
clone size: -
D gene: -
V gene: TRBV2

CDR3 DNA: TGTGCCAGCAGTGAGTTGGGTAGCGGGTACACCGGGGAGCTGTTTTTT
CDR3 protein: CASSELGSGYTGELFF
J gene: TRBJ2-2
clone size: once
D gene: TRBD2
V gene: TRBV25-1

CDR3 DNA: TGTGCCAGCAGCCAGACAGAAAACTATGGCTACACCTTC
CDR3 protein: CASSQTENYGYTF
J gene: TRBJ1-2
clone size: few
D gene: -
V gene: TRBV11-3

CDR3 DNA: TGTGCCAGCTCGCCAGGACAGGGGAGACAGCCCCAGCATTTT
CDR3 protein: CASSPGQGRQPQHF
J gene: TRBJ1-5
clone size: -
D gene: TRBD1
V gene: TRBV18

CDR3 DNA: TGTGCCAGCAGCTGGGGGGGCGGAGAAGAGACCCAGTACTTC
CDR3 protein: CASSWGGGEETQYF
J gene: TRBJ2-5
clone size: -
D gene: -
V gene: TRBV5-4

CDR3 DNA: TGTGCCAGCAGCTTCGGACTAGCGGGAGGGGAGACCCAGTACTTC
CDR3 protein: CASSFGLAGGETQYF
J gene: TRBJ2-5
clone size: -
D gene: TRBD2
V gene: TRBV7-6

CDR3 DNA: TGTGCCAGCAGTGTCTACGGTAACACTGAAGCTTTCTTT
CDR3 protein: CASSVYGNTEAFF
J gene: TRBJ1-1
clone size: -
D gene: -
V gene: TRBV25-1

CDR3 DNA: TGTGCCAGCAGCCACGGGGACAGGCCCCTTTATGGCTACACCTTC
CDR3 protein: CASSHGDRPLYGYTF
J gene: TRBJ1-2
clone size: once
D gene: TRBD1
V gene: TRBV5-5

CDR3 DNA: TGTGCCAGTAGTCCGGGGGGAAGGGTGAACACTGAAGCTTTCTTT
CDR3 protein: CASSPGGRVNTEAFF
J gene: TRBJ1-1
clone size: -
D gene: -
V gene: TRBV19

CDR3 DNA: TGTGCCAGCAGGGAGGGACCCGAGCAGTTCTTC
CDR3 protein: CASREGPEQFF
J gene: TRBJ2-1
clone size: once
D gene: -
V gene: TRBV5-4

CDR3 DNA: TGTGCCAGCAGCTTACTCGGCGGCTACTCCTACAATGAGCAGTTCTTC
CDR3 protein: CASSLLGGYSYNEQFF
J gene: TRBJ2-1
clone size: -
D gene: -
V gene: TRBV7-3